The next 8 T cell receptor beta chains were all read from a single sample in a study of shared clonotypes between healthy human individuals. Sequenced by immunoSEQ multiplex PCR; TCRdb stores in-frame clones only, minus some. The sample holds around 1.9 million clones, 85% to 95% seen once. Cells designated naive CD8 were CD45RO-negative and were positively selected for CCR7, with terminally differentiated effector memory CD45RA+ cells excluded. The material sequenced was naive CD8+ T cells from PBMCs. All receptors come from a young man in good health. Some clones in this sample may be carry-over from other donors' samples.

J is TRBJ2-7 and V is TRBV5-6; TRBD1 agrees at 9 bases. CDR1 SGHDT and CDR2 YYEEEE come from the germline V gene. V was clipped by 3 bases and J by 5 bases; unmatched bases: 6. The CDR3 runs to 14 residues. The CDR3 DNA reads TGTGCCAGCAGCTACGGGACAGGGAGTAACGAGCAGTACTTC. This translates into CASSYGTGSNEQYF.

This clone has only one observation. The chain carries TRBV9 and TRBJ2-2; 7 nucleotides align to TRBD2. Germline-derived CDR1 and CDR2 are SGDLS and YYNGEE. V shed 4 bases and J 0 bases; nucleotides not matched to a gene: 9. There are 17 residues in the CDR3. The CDR3 loop reads CASSPRLAAANTGELFF. The CDR3 DNA reads TGTGCCAGCAGCCCTCGACTAGCAGCAGCGAACACCGGGGAGCTGTTTTTT. Using reference TRBV9 and TRBJ2-2 for the parts outside the CDR3, the full variable domain is DSGVTQTPKHLITATGQRVTLRCSPRSGDLSVYWYQQSLDQGLQFLIQYYNGEERAKGNILERFSAQQFPDLHSELNLSSLELGDSALYFCASSPRLAAANTGELFFGEGSRLTVL.

The chain recombines TRBV10-1 with TRBJ2-7; D remains ambiguous. CDR1 and CDR2 from the germline V gene are WNHNN and SYGVQD (reference sequence). The CDR3 is 14 amino acids. V dropped 6 bases and J dropped 6 bases, with 18 bases sitting between them. CDR3 amino acids: CASSSLALPGEQYF. CDR3 DNA sequence: TGCGCCAGCAGCTCTCTGGCCCTACCGGGCGAGCAGTACTTC.

The table lists this clone with a count of one. The rearrangement links TRBV9 to TRBJ1-4; no reliable D call. The ends were cut back, 7 bases at V and 0 bases at J, with 10 bases in the middle. CDR1 is SGDLS and CDR2 is YYNGEE in the germline V gene. The CDR3 length is 14 residues. The CDR3 loop is CASAQSATNEKLFF. The CDR3 DNA follows: TGTGCCAGCGCCCAATCAGCAACTAATGAAAAACTGTTTTTT.

The CDR3 bases are TGTGCCAGCAGCTGGGGACAGGGGACTTCCTACAATGAGCAGTTCTTC. As protein: CASSWGQGTSYNEQFF. The V and J genes are TRBV27 and TRBJ2-1, with 10 bases lining up with TRBD1. CDR1 MNHEY and CDR2 SMNVEV come from the germline V gene (reference sequence). This CDR3 contains 16 residues. V shed 6 bases, J shed 1 base, and the junction held 6 bases outside the gene matches.

The rearrangement joins TRBV29-1 to TRBJ1-2; maybe TRBD1 (6 bases). This CDR3 has 13 amino acids. V was clipped by 6 bases and J by 5 bases, with 16 bases between them. CDR1 and CDR2 from the germline V gene are SQVTM and ANQGSEA. The CDR3 reads CSVWGHGTYGYTF. The CDR3 region has the DNA TGCAGCGTGTGGGGACACGGGACTTATGGCTACACCTTC. The full variable domain, in which reference TRBV29-1 and TRBJ1-2 provide the parts outside the CDR3, is SAVISQKPSRDICQRGTSLTIQCQVDSQVTMMFWYRQQPGQSLTLIATANQGSEATYESGFVIDKFPISRPNLTFSTLTVSNMSPEDSSIYLCSVWGHGTYGYTFGSGTRLTVV.

J is TRBJ1-2 and V is TRBV29-1; TRBD1 agrees at 8 bases. The germline V gene encodes CDR1 SQVTM and CDR2 ANQGSEA. The V and J ends lost 0 bases and 9 bases, in that order; junction bases with no gene match: 9. The CDR3 runs to 14 residues. CDR3 region: CSVEENRGTMRYTF. Here the CDR3 DNA reads TGCAGCGTTGAAGAGAACAGGGGGACTATGCGCTACACCTTC.

This clone was counted once. Germline and junction disagree at one end, which may indicate a read error. The chain joins TRBV6-5 to TRBJ1-4; 8 bases agree with TRBD1. This CDR3 contains 14 residues. The germline gives CDR1 MNHEY, CDR2 SVGAGI. The CDR3 DNA follows: TGTGCCACCCAGCCCGGACAGGGCGGCCCTAACAGGACTTTT. It is translated as CATQPGQGGPNRTF.